The 19 T cell receptor beta chains reported below all come from one sample, sequenced in a study of blood T cell repertoires in COVID-19. TCRdb's table, derived via immunoSEQ multiplex PCR, lists solely in-frame clones and lacks some. The table has 150,000 or so clones, 75% to 90% seen once; the top ten hold less than 4%. Input material: PBMCs or T cells enriched from blood (not recorded which). These receptors originate from a woman in her fifties or sixties who had recovered from COVID-19.

The CDR3, as DNA: TGTGCCAGCAGCTCGGCAGATACGCAGTATTTT. Its translation is CASSSADTQYF. The chain combines TRBV5-4 with TRBJ2-3; no clear D. This CDR3 has 11 amino acids. V was pared by 3 bases and J by 4 bases, with 3 bases between. Germline-derived CDR1 and CDR2 are SGHNT and YYREEE (reference sequence).

The chain carries TRBV27 and TRBJ1-2, with TRBD1 matching 8 bases. In germline, CDR1 is MNHEY, CDR2 SMNVEV (reference sequence). This CDR3 has 17 residues. The junction had 10 bases not matched to a gene; V was cut back by 0 bases and J by 4 bases. CDR3 coding DNA: TGTGCCAGCAGTTTATCGGGCGGACAGGGTCCCCTCTATGGCTACACCTTC. It codes for CASSLSGGQGPLYGYTF.

V and J are TRBV6-2 or TRBV6-3 and TRBJ1-2, with a possible D match to TRBD1 (5 bases). V lost 4 bases, J lost 3 bases, and 12 bases lay in between. CDR1 MNHEY and CDR2 SVGEGT come from the germline V gene. The CDR3 length is 14 residues. The CDR3 DNA reads TGTGCCAGCAGTTCTTTCCCCAGGGACTATGGCTACACCTTC. This codes for CASSSFPRDYGYTF.

The chain has TRBV27 and TRBJ2-7; the D gene is possibly TRBD2 (7 bases). The CDR3 sequence is 14 residues long. The V gene's germline CDR1 is MNHEY and CDR2 SMNVEV (reference sequence). V dropped 0 bases and J dropped 5 bases, with 11 bases sitting between them. The DNA for the CDR3 is TGTGCCAGCAGTTTATCAAGGGGGGGGAACGAGCAGTACTTC. Protein: CASSLSRGGNEQYF.

The chain has TRBV2 and TRBJ2-5, with 10 bases fitting TRBD2. The V segment lost 6 bases and the J segment 5 bases; nucleotides outside the gene matches: 9. Germline assignment: CDR1 SNHLY and CDR2 FYNNEI. This CDR3 region has 15 residues. CDR3 nucleotide sequence: TGTGCCAGCAGGACTAGCGGGTACAAGGGGGAGACCCAGTACTTC. It specifies CASRTSGYKGETQYF.

The chain combines TRBV7-3 with TRBJ2-3; TRBD2 matches at 10 bases. The germline V gene has CDR1 SGHTA and CDR2 FQGTGA. The CDR3 is 15 amino acids. V dropped 5 bases and J dropped 8; count of bases not matched to a gene: 10. DNA of the CDR3: TGTGCCAGCAGCCGAGCGGGGGGGCCCGGCGGTACGCAGTATTTT. This codes for CASSRAGGPGGTQYF.

The chain employs TRBV9 and TRBJ2-3; 9 nucleotides align to TRBD2. CDR1 and CDR2 (germline): SGDLS, YYNGEE. The V and J ends lost 2 bases and 2 bases, in that order; junction bases with no gene match: 3. This CDR3 has 15 amino acids. The CDR3 region has the DNA TGTGCCAGCAGCGTGGGACTAGCCCTCACAGATACGCAGTATTTT. Translating it yields CASSVGLALTDTQYF.

This chain connects TRBV18 to TRBJ2-5, with TRBD1 matching 7 bases. CDR3 length: 12 amino acids. The V segment lost 8 bases and the J segment 1 base; nucleotides outside the gene matches: 1. CDR1 and CDR2 from the germline V gene are KGHSH and LQKENI. The CDR3 sequence: CASRDSQETQYF. The CDR3 DNA sequence: TGTGCCAGCCGGGACAGCCAAGAGACCCAGTACTTC.

V is TRBV28 and J is TRBJ1-2; tentative D call: TRBD1 (6 bases). V was trimmed by 6 bases and J by 2 bases, leaving 10 bases between them. The V gene's germline CDR1 is MDHEN and CDR2 SYDVKM. The length of the CDR3 is 13 residues. The CDR3 region has the DNA TGTGCCAGCAGGCCACAGGGAAACTATGGCTACACCTTC. Translation: CASRPQGNYGYTF.

This chain links TRBV6-1 with TRBJ1-6, with D perhaps matching TRBD1 (6 bases). Trimming cost V 1 base and J 11 bases, with 9 bases left between them. The CDR3 loop spans 13 amino acids. Germline V gives CDR1 MNHNS, CDR2 SASEGT. CDR3 region: CASSEEQGAPLHF. The CDR3 nucleotides read TGTGCCAGCAGTGAAGAACAGGGCGCACCCCTCCACTTT.

V is TRBV2 and J is TRBJ2-6; D not certain. Germline values: CDR1 SNHLY, CDR2 FYNNEI. The ends were cut back, 2 bases at V and 0 bases at J, with 8 bases in the middle. The length of the CDR3 is 16 residues. The CDR3: CASSEFGPSGANVLTF. In DNA form, the CDR3 reads TGTGCCAGCAGTGAATTCGGTCCCTCTGGGGCCAACGTCCTGACTTTC.

The chain recombines TRBV10-1 with TRBJ2-3; a possible D gene is TRBD2 (5 bases). This CDR3 region has 14 residues. CDR1 is WNHNN and CDR2 is SYGVQD in the germline V gene (reference sequence). V lost 0 bases and J lost 7, with 11 bases in between. The chain's CDR3 is CASSESTGINTQYF. In DNA, the CDR3 is TGCGCCAGCAGTGAGTCAACGGGGATCAATACGCAGTATTTT.

J is TRBJ1-6 and V is TRBV2, with D perhaps matching TRBD1 (6 bases). The CDR3 loop spans 14 amino acids. V lost 1 base and J lost 6, with 7 bases in between. Germline CDR1 SNHLY, CDR2 FYNNEI. The DNA of the CDR3 is TGTGCCAGCAGTGAAGACAGGGCTAATTCACCCCTCCACTTT. Translating gives CASSEDRANSPLHF.

This rearrangement joins TRBV18 to TRBJ1-4; 7 bases are a match to TRBD1. Germline trimming cut 8 bases from V and 7 bases from J; bases unmatched to any gene: 10. This CDR3 comprises 14 residues. Germline V gene sequence: CDR1 KGHSH, CDR2 LQKENI. The CDR3 reads CASDSNNRGEKLFF. CDR3 coding DNA: TGTGCCAGCGACTCGAACAACAGGGGTGAAAAACTGTTTTTT.

The gene calls are TRBV7-9 and TRBJ1-1; D remains unclear. V lost 6 bases, J lost 0 bases, and 8 bases lay in between. The CDR3 is made up of 13 amino acids. Germline values: CDR1 SEHNR, CDR2 FQNEAQ (reference sequence). DNA of the CDR3: TGTGCCAGCAGTACAAGATTGAACACTGAAGCTTTCTTT. Amino acids: CASSTRLNTEAFF.

This sequence joins TRBV3-1 (or the pseudogene TRBV3-2) and TRBJ1-1, with D perhaps matching TRBD1 (6 bases). The V gene lost 2 bases and the J gene lost 5 bases, with 9 bases spanning the gap. The CDR3 length is 13 residues. Looked up from germline, CDR1 is LGHDT and CDR2 is YNNKEL (reference sequence). This CDR3 reads CASSQSRGTEAFF. As DNA, the CDR3 is TGTGCCAGCAGCCAATCCAGGGGTACTGAAGCTTTCTTT.

V and J are TRBV6-5 and TRBJ1-3; D perhaps matches TRBD1 (5 bases). The V end lost 6 bases, the J end lost 2 bases, and 11 bases lay between the germline ends. The CDR3 loop spans 14 amino acids. Germline V gene data show CDR1 as MNHEY and CDR2 as SVGAGI. CDR3: CASSGTRAGNTIYF. Here the CDR3 DNA reads TGTGCCAGCAGCGGTACCAGGGCTGGAAACACCATATATTTT.

The V call is TRBV4-1, the J call TRBJ1-6, with D possibly matching TRBD1 (5 bases). Germline CDR1 and CDR2: MGHRA and YSYEKL. This CDR3 is 17 amino acids long. V was cut by 1 base and J by 4 bases, with 14 bases left in between. The CDR3 sequence is CASSQVAGRQYNSPLHF. The CDR3 DNA sequence: TGCGCCAGCAGCCAAGTTGCGGGACGCCAGTATAATTCACCCCTCCACTTT.

The chain uses TRBV6-5 and TRBJ2-1, with TRBD1 matching over 7 bases. The CDR3 length is 14 residues. Germline V CDR1 and CDR2: MNHEY, SVGAGI. V trimming: 6 bases; J trimming: 3 bases; junction bases outside the gene matches: 5. CDR3 residues: CASRRDSLYNEQFF. For the CDR3, the DNA is TGTGCCAGCAGACGGGACAGTCTCTACAATGAGCAGTTCTTC.